This T cell receptor (beta chain) originates from a study of beta chain features in type 1 diabetes (dated by TCRdb to 2016 to 2019). About the study as a whole: No differences in mean age, gender distribution, total cell number or subset yield were found between patients and healthy donors. A total of 85 million to 140 million sorted cells were examined across all samples, and the number of cells per subset was strongly correlated with RNA yield. The study compared the TCRB repertoires of sorted circulating CD4+ T cell subsets in recently diagnosed type 1 diabetes patients with those in matched healthy donors. Regulatory and stem cell-like memory subsets were obtained from only 8 patients and roughly eight healthy donors, while naive and central memory subsets were obtained from all 30 or so donors. Results and caveats for the whole study, not just this receptor: Because the HLA sub-analyses included only small numbers of individuals, any influence of HLA type on TCRB rearrangement was left unresolved. A moderate but significant shortening of TCRB CDR3 length was observed in type 1 diabetes patients in all four CD4+ subsets. Shorter templates might be favored by PCR, yet because patient and control samples were amplified and corrected together, any such skew would affect both groups equally. At VDJ recombination sites, patients with type 1 diabetes made fewer insertions and deleted more nucleotides, a pattern implying thymic rearrangement abnormalities. Naive, central memory and regulatory TCRB repertoires appeared more similar among patients than among healthy donors. Because cDNA rather than genomic DNA was sequenced, highly expressing activated cells could have been over-represented, although no difference in activation and CD3 levels was found between groups.

V sheds 6 bases and J sheds 1 base, leaving 10 bases between their ends. The CDR3 numbers 14 residues from cysteine through phenylalanine. Kept here is only the CDR3 DNA, which spans 42 bases and is read in frame from base 1. The germline V gene provides CDR1 MDHEN and CDR2 SYDVKM. All of the isolated RNA was reverse transcribed with the High Capacity cDNA Reverse Transcription Kit, so expressed TCRB transcripts were sequenced. Naive, central memory and regulatory T cell samples underwent deep immunoSEQ sequencing, averaging about 3.3 million total reads per sample. Sorted cells were lysed in RLT buffer, and RNA was extracted using DNase-treated RNeasy Micro or Mini kits according to cell number. To prevent cross-contamination, every cell subset was processed on its own, while patient and healthy donor samples were processed together. TCRB sequences were amplified from cDNA with the immunoSEQ multiplex PCR, producing 87-bp fragments spanning the CDR3 region. Sequencing of the amplicons was performed on the Illumina HiSeq platform. As for the original processing: Synthetic template baselines were used to correct PCR bias computationally, reads within Hamming distance 2 were collapsed together, and singletons that could not be merged were discarded. By aligning reads against IMGT, V, D and J genes, CDR3 length, and insertions or deletions at six rearrangement sites were assigned. Within each subset, clonotype counts were normalized to sorted cell number, after which true diversity and Gini coefficients were computed with the tcR R package. The overlap coefficient, calculated on TCRB nucleotide sequences, was used to measure repertoire sharing. The immuneACCESS repertoire file appears here via TCRdb, limited to in-frame rearrangements. These files lack a portion of the clones; in checked studies, under half of the deficit traces to unresolved V genes, and the cause of the others is not known. D and trimming come from the DNA, and the V and J calls and clone size come from that table. The sample table lists almost 350,000 clones, around 7.6% of them with a count of one. The ten top clones hold less than 0.45% of the sample.

Each donor gave one peripheral blood draw, roughly 120 mL on average, collected into heparinised tubes. Using a panel that included CD45RO, CCR7, CD25, CD127, CD95 and CD27, naive, central memory, regulatory and stem cell-like memory CD4+ T cells were sorted on a BD FACSAria II. Every sorted population had a purity above 95%. PBMCs were isolated immediately by Lymphoprep density gradient centrifugation and stained directly without culture. So that batch effects would be minimized, each experiment stained and sorted samples in pairs, pairing one healthy donor with one patient. This clone was counted a few times. This clone's antigen is unknown. The input lacks base qualities; no much larger clone sits a single base away. The same CDR3 can be traced to other DNA sequences in this sample.

The receptor was derived from a woman aged 18-29 years in good health. The sequence links TRBV28 to TRBJ2-4, with no D gene named confidently. The sequenced sample consisted of central memory CD4+ T cells from blood. In nucleotides, the sequence is TGTGCCAGCAGCCCGGACCTGGCCAAAAACATTCAGTACTTC. Its amino acids are CASSPDLAKNIQYF.